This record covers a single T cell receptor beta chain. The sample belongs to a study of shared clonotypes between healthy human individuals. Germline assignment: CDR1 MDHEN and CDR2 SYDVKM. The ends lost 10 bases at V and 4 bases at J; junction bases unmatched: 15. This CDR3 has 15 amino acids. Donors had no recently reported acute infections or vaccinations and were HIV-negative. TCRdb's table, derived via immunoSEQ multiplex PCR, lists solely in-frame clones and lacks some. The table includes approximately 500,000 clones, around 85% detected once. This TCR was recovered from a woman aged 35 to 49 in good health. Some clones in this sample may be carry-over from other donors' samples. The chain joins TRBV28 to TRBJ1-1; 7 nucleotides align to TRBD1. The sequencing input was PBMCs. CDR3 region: CAITDRLRLSTEAFF. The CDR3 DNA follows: TGTGCCATCACGGACAGGTTGCGGTTGAGCACTGAAGCTTTCTTT.